This T cell receptor (beta chain) appears in the sequencing data of a study of beta chain features in type 1 diabetes. Germline CDR1 MDHEN, CDR2 SYDVKM. V shed 3 bases and J shed 0 bases, with 6 bases lying between them. The CDR3 length is 13 residues. The isolated RNA, all of it, was reverse transcribed, so expressed TCRB transcripts were what got sequenced. The table came from immunoSEQ multiplex PCR; TCRdb's copy has only in-frame clones and leaves some out. The profile covers 25,000 or so clones, with approximately 70% appearing a single time and approximately 2% taken by the ten largest. This chain uses TRBV28 with TRBJ2-7; D unclear. The sample was Tregs from blood. This TCR was recovered from a woman aged 40 to 50 in good health. As DNA, the CDR3 is TGTGCCAGCAGTTTTTCTAGCTCCTACGAGCAGTACTTC. As protein: CASSFSSSYEQYF.